This TCR beta chain comes out of a study of blood T cell repertoires in COVID-19. Study in general: Samples taken during acute and convalescent COVID-19 were collected in the United States, Italy and Spain.

Sequencing was performed with immunoSEQ multiplex PCR; in TCRdb, only in-frame clones are kept and a portion is missing. The profile shows approximately 200,000 clones, roughly 88% of them singletons. The CDR3 is 17 amino acids. CDR1 LGHNA and CDR2 YNFKEQ come from the germline V gene. Trimming removed 0 bases from V and 1 base from J; junction bases left unmatched: 6. This TCR derives from a woman in her twenties or thirties with acute or convalescent COVID-19. The rearrangement links TRBV4-2 to TRBJ2-1; 7 bases fit TRBD2. The sample taken for sequencing was peripheral blood. CDR3 in amino acids: CASSQEGGGGSYNEQFF. The CDR3 DNA is TGTGCCAGCAGCCAAGAGGGTGGGGGAGGGTCCTACAATGAGCAGTTCTTC.